This record covers a single T cell receptor (beta chain). This specimen belongs to a study of blood T cell repertoires in COVID-19. Whole-study context: Material from acute and convalescent COVID-19 was sourced from the United States, Italy and Spain.

V gave up 6 bases and J gave up 4 bases; unmatched junction bases: 2. Looked up from germline, CDR1 is LNHDA and CDR2 is SQIVND (reference sequence). The CDR3 loop spans 14 amino acids. Sequenced by immunoSEQ multiplex PCR; TCRdb stores in-frame clones only, minus some. The data show about 180,000 clones, with about 88% seen just once and about 2.2% held by the top ten. This clonotype was obtained from a woman between 40 and 55 years old with acute COVID-19. The chain uses TRBV19 and TRBJ2-7, with TRBD2 matching 14 bases. The sample taken for sequencing was PBMCs or T cells enriched from blood (not recorded which). CDR3 protein: CASSGLAGGYEQYF. CDR3 DNA: TGTGCCAGTAGCGGACTAGCGGGGGGATACGAGCAGTACTTC.